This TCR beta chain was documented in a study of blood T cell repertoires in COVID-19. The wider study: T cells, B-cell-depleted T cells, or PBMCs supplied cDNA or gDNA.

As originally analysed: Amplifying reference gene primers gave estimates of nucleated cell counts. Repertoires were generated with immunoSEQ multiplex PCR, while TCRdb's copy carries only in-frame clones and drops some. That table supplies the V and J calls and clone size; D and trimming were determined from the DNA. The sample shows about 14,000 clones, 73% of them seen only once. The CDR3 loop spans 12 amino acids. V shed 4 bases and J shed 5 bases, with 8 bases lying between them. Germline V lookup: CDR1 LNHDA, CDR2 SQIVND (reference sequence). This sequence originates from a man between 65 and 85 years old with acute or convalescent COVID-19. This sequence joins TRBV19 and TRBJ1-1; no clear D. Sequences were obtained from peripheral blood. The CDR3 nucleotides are TGTGCCAGTAGTAATGGCGGTACTGAAGCTTTCTTT. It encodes CASSNGGTEAFF. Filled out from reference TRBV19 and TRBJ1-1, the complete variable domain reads DGGITQSPKYLFRKEGQNVTLSCEQNLNHDAMYWYRQDPGQGLRLIYYSQIVNDFQKGDIAEGYSVSREKKESFPLTVTSAQKNPTAFYLCASSNGGTEAFFGQGTRLTVV.